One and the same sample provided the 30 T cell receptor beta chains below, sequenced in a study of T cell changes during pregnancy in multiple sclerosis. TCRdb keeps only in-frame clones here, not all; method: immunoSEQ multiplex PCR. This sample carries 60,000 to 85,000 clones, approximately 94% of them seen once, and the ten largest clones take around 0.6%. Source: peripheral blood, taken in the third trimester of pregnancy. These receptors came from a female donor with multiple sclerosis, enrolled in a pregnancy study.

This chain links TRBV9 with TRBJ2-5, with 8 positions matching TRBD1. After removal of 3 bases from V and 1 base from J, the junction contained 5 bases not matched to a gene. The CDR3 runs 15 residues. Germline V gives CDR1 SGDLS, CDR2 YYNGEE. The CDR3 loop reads CASSAQDRGQETQYF. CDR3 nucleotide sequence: TGTGCCAGCAGCGCCCAAGACAGGGGCCAAGAGACCCAGTACTTC.

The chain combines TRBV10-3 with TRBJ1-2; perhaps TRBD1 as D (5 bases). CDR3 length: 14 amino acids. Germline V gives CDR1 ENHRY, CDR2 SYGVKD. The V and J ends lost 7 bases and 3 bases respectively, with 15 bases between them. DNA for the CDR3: TGTGCCATCAACCCCAACTCGGGGGACTATGGCTACACCTTC. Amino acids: CAINPNSGDYGYTF.

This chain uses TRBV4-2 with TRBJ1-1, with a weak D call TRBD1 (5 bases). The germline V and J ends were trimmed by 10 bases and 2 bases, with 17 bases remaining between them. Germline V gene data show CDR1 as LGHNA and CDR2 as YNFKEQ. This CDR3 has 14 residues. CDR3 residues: CATVSLDSNTEAFF. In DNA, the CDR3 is TGTGCCACCGTGAGCCTAGACAGTAACACTGAAGCTTTCTTT.

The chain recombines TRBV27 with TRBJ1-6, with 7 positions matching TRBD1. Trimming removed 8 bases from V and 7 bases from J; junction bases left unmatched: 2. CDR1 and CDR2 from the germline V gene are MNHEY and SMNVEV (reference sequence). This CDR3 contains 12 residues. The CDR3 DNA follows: TGTGCCAGCCTGACAGGGAATTCACCCCTCCACTTT. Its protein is CASLTGNSPLHF.

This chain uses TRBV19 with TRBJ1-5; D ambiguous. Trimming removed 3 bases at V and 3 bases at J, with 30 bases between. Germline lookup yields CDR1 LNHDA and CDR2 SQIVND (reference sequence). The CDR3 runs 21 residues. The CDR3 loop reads CASSIDVSPDFSHAFNQPQHF. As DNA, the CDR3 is TGTGCCAGTAGTATCGATGTCTCTCCAGACTTCTCCCACGCCTTCAATCAGCCCCAGCATTTT.

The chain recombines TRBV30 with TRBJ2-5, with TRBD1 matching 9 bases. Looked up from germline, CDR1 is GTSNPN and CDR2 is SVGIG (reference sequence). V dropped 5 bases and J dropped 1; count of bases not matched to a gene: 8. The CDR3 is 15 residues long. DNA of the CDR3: TGTGCCTGGGCCACAAAGACAGGGGGCCAAGAGACCCAGTACTTC. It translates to CAWATKTGGQETQYF.

CDR3 nucleotides: TGTGCTAGTGGTTTTCTAGCGGGGGGCTTCACCGGGGAGCTGTTTTTT. Residues: CASGFLAGGFTGELFF. The V call is TRBV12-5, the J call TRBJ2-2; 11 bases are shared with TRBD2. This CDR3 has 16 residues. Germline CDR1 is LGHNT and CDR2 is FRNRAP. The V segment lost 3 bases and the J segment 4 bases; nucleotides outside the gene matches: 4.

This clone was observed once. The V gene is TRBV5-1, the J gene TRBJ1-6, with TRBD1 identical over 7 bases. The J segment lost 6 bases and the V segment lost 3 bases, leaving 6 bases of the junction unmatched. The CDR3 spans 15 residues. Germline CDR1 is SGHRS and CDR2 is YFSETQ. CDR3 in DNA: TGCGCCAGCAGCTCCCGGGACAGCAGTAATTCACCCCTCCACTTT. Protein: CASSSRDSSNSPLHF.

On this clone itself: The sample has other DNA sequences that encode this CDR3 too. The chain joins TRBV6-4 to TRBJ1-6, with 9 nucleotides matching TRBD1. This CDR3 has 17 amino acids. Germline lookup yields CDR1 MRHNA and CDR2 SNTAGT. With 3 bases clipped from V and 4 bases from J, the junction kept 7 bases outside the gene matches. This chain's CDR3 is CASSDTYRGQYNSPLHF. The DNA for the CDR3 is TGTGCCAGCAGTGATACCTACAGGGGGCAGTATAATTCACCCCTCCACTTT.

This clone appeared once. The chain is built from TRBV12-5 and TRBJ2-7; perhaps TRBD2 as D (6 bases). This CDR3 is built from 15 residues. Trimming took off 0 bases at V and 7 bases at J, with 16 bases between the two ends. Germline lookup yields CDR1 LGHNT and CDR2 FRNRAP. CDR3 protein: CASGLVQAGRREQYF. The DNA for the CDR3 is TGTGCTAGTGGTTTGGTACAAGCAGGGAGGCGGGAGCAGTACTTC.

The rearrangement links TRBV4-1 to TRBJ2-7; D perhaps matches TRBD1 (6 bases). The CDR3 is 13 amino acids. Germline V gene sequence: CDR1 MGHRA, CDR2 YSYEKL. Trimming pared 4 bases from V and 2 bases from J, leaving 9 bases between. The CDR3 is CASSPGHTYEQYF. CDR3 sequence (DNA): TGCGCCAGCAGCCCGGGACACACCTACGAGCAGTACTTC.

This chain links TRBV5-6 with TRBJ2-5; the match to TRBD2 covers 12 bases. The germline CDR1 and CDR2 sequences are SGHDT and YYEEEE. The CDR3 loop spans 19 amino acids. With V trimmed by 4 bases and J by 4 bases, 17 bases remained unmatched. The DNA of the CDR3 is TGTGCCAGCAGCCACTACCATGCGACTAGCGGGGGCCTGGGAGAGACCCAGTACTTC. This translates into CASSHYHATSGGLGETQYF.

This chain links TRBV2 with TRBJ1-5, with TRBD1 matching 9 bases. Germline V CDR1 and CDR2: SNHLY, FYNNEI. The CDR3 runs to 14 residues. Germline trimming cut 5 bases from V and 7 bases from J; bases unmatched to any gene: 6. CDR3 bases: TGTGCCAGCAGTAAGGACAGGGGAGAGCAGCCCCAGCATTTT. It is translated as CASSKDRGEQPQHF.

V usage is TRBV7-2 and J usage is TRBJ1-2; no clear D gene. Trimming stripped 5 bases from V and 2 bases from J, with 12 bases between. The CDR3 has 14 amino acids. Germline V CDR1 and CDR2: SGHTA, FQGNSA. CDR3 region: CASSPLGGNYGYTF. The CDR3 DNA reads TGTGCCAGCAGCCCCTTGGGAGGGAACTATGGCTACACCTTC.

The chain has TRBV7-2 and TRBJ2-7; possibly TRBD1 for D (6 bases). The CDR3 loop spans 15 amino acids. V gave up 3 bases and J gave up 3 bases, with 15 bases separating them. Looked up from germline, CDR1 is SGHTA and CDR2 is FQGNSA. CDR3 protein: CASSFRDNAIYEQYF. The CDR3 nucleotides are TGTGCCAGCAGCTTTCGGGACAACGCCATCTACGAGCAGTACTTC.

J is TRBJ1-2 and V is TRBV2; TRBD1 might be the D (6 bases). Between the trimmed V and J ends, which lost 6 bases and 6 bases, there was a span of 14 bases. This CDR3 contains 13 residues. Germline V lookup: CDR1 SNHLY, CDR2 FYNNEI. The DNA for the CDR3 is TGTGCCAGCAGGGGGACACAACGACATGGCTACACCTTC. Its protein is CASRGTQRHGYTF.

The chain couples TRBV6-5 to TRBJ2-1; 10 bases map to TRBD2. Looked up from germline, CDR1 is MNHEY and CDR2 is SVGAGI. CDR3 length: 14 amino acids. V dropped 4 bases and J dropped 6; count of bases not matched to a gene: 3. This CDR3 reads CASSSAGGGNEQFF. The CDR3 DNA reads TGTGCCAGCAGTTCAGCGGGGGGGGGCAATGAGCAGTTCTTC.

The CDR3 bases are TGCGCCAGCAGCGGCCGGGTCCCGCCGGGCTACACCTTC. The encoded protein is CASSGRVPPGYTF. The V gene is TRBV4-3, the J gene TRBJ1-2; no clear D. V shed 5 bases and J shed 8 bases, with 15 bases lying between them. The CDR3 has 13 amino acids. In germline, CDR1 is LGHNA, CDR2 YSLEER.

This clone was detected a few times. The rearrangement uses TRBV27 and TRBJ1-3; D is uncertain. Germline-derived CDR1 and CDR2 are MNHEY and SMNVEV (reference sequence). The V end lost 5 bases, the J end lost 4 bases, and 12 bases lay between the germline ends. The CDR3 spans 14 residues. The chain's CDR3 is CASSPGSRGNTIYF. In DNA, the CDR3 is TGTGCCAGCAGTCCGGGTAGTCGAGGAAACACCATATATTTT.

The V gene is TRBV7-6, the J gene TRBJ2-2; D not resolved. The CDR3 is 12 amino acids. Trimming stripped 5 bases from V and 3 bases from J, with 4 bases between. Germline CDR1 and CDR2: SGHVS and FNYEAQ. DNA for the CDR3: TGTGCCAGCAGCCTTGACACCGGGGAGCTGTTTTTT. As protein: CASSLDTGELFF.

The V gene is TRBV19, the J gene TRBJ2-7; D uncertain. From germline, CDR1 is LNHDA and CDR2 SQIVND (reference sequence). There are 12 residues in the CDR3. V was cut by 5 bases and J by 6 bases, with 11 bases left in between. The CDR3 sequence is CASSYPPGEQYF. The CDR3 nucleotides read TGTGCCAGTAGTTATCCCCCCGGCGAGCAGTACTTC.

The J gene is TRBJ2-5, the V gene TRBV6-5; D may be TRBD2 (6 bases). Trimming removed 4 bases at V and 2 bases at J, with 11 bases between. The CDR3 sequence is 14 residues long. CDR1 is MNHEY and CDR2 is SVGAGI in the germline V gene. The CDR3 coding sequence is TGTGCCAGCAGTTTCCAGGGAGGTCAAGAGACCCAGTACTTC. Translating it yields CASSFQGGQETQYF.

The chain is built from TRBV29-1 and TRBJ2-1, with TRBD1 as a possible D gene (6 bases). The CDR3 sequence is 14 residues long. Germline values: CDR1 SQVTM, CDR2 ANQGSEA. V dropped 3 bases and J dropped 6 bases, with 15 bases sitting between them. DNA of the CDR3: TGCAGCGTTGACCAGGGGTCAGTGATCAATGAGCAGTTCTTC. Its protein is CSVDQGSVINEQFF.

CDR3 in DNA: TGTGCCATCAGGAATAGGGGAGGCGAAAAACTGTTTTTT. Its translation: CAIRNRGGEKLFF. The rearrangement joins TRBV10-3 to TRBJ1-4, with D perhaps matching TRBD1 (5 bases). Trimming left V 6 bases short and J 8 bases short, with 13 bases between. Germline assignment: CDR1 ENHRY and CDR2 SYGVKD. This CDR3 comprises 13 residues.

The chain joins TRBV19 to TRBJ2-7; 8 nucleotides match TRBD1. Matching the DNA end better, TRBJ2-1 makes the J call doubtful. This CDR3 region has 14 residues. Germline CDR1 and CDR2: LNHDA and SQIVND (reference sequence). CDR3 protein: CASTEGDRYNEQFF. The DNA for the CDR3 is TGTGCCAGTACCGAAGGGGACAGGTACAATGAGCAGTTCTTC.

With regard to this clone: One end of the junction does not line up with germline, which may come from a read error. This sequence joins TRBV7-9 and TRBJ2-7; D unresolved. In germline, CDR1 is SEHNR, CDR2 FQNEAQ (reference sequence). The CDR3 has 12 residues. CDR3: CASSLADYGQYF. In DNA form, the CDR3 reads TGTGCCAGCAGCTTAGCCGATTACGGGCAGTACTTC.

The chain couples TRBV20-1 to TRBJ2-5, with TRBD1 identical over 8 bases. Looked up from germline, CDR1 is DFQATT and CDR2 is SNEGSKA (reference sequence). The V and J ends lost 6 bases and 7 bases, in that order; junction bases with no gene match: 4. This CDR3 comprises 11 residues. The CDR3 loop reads CSAETGVTQYF. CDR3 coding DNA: TGCAGTGCGGAGACAGGGGTGACCCAGTACTTC.

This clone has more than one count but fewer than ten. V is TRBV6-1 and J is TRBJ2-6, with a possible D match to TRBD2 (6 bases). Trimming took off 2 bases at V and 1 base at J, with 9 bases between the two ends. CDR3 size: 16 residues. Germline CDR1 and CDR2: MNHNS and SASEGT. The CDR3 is CASSETGGSGANVLTF. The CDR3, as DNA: TGTGCCAGCAGTGAAACTGGAGGGTCTGGGGCCAACGTCCTGACTTTC.

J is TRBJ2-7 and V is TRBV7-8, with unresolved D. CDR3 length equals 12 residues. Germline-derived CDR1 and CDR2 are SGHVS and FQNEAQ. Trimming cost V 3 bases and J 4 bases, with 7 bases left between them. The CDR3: CASSLGRYEQYF. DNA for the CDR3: TGTGCCAGCAGCTTGGGCCGGTACGAGCAGTACTTC.

The CDR3, as DNA: TGTGCCAGCAGCCTTGAAGCGGGGGGGCCTCCGGGGGATACGCAGTATTTT. Translation: CASSLEAGGPPGDTQYF. The chain couples TRBV7-8 to TRBJ2-3; 10 bases are a match to TRBD2. The CDR3 has 17 amino acids. Germline lookup yields CDR1 SGHVS and CDR2 FQNEAQ. V shed 5 bases, J shed 6 bases, and the junction held 14 bases outside the gene matches.